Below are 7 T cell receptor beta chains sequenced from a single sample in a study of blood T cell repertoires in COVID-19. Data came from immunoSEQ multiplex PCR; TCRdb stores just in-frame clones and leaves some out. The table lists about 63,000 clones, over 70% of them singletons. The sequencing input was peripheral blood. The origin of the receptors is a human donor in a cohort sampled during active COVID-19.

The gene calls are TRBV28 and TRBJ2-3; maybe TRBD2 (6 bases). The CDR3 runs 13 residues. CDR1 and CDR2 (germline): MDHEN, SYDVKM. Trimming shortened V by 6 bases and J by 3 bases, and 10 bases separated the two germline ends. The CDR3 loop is CASSSGGTDTQYF. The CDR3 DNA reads TGTGCCAGCAGCTCCGGGGGAACAGATACGCAGTATTTT.

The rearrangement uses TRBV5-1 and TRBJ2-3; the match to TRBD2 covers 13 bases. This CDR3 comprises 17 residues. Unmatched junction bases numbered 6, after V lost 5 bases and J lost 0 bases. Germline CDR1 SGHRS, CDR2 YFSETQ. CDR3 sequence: CASSRTSGGPSTDTQYF. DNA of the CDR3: TGCGCCAGCAGTCGGACTAGCGGGGGCCCTAGCACAGATACGCAGTATTTT.

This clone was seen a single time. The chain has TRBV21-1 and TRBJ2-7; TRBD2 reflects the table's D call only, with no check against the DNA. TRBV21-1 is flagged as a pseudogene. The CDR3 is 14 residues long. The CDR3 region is CASCRGGPEGEQYF. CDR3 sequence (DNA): TGTGCCAGTTGCCGGGGAGGCCCCGAGGGCGAGCAGTACTTC.

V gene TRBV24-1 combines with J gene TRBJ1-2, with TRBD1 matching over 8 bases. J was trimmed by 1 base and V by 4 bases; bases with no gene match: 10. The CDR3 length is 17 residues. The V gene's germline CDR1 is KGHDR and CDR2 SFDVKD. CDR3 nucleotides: TGTGCCACCAGTGACGGTAGGACAGGGCTTATTAACTATGGCTACACCTTC. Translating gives CATSDGRTGLINYGYTF.

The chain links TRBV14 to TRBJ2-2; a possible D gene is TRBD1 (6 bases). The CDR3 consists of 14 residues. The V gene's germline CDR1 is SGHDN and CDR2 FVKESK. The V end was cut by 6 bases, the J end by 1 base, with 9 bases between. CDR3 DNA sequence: TGTGCCAGCAGTCGACAGGTGAACACCGGGGAGCTGTTTTTT. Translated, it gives CASSRQVNTGELFF.

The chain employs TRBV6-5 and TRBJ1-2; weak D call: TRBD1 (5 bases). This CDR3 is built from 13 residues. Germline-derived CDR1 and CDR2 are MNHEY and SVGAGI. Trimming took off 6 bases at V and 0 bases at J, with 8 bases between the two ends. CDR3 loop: CASSSTANYGYTF. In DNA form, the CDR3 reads TGTGCCAGCAGCTCGACAGCTAACTATGGCTACACCTTC.

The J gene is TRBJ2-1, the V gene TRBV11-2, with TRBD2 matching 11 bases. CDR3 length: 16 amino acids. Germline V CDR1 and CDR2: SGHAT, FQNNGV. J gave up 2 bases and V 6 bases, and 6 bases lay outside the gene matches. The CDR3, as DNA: TGTGCCAGCAGGTTTAGCGGGAGGGCTCCCTACAATGAGCAGTTCTTC. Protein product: CASRFSGRAPYNEQFF.